This T cell receptor beta chain was sequenced during a study of blood T cell repertoires in COVID-19. This CDR3 has 13 residues. V was clipped by 5 bases and J by 6 bases, with 13 bases between them. Germline CDR1 and CDR2: WSHSY and SAAADI. Sequencing used immunoSEQ multiplex PCR; TCRdb keeps in-frame clones, though not all of them. This table has about 190,000 clones, 75% to 90% appearing once. J is TRBJ1-1 and V is TRBV10-2, with D possibly being TRBD1 (5 bases). This sequence was found in a man aged 25 to 40 with acute or convalescent COVID-19. Sequencing used peripheral blood. The CDR3 loop is CASSRQFTSEAFF. The CDR3 DNA follows: TGCGCCAGCAGTAGACAGTTCACATCTGAAGCTTTCTTT.